The rows below give T cell receptor beta chains drawn from one sample of a study of CXCR3-negative and CXCR3-positive naive CD8 T cells. TCRdb reprocessed the 5' RACE reads and keeps a single row for each CDR3 protein, giving no DNA. The data include approximately 20,000 distinct CDR3 sequences; the top ten clones carry about a fifth. Material: memory CD8+ T cells from blood. The receptors come from a human donor in good health. Some clones in this sample may be carry-over from other donors' samples. The CDR3 runs from the conserved cysteine through the conserved F or W.

14,TRBJ1-6,TRBV29-1,CSVATGSSNSPLHF
14,TRBJ2-1,TRBV7-3,CASSRGQVNNEQFF
12,TRBJ2-1,TRBV24-1,CATSGSENEQFF
18,TRBJ2-5,TRBV20-1,CSARDPLSTSGPKETQYF
12,TRBJ2-2,TRBV29-1,CSVGTNTGELFF
12,TRBJ2-1,TRBV7-9,CASSSQGDEQFF
21,TRBJ2-5,TRBV4-1,CASSLPAGPGLAGVYQETQYF
15,TRBJ2-7,TRBV10-1,CASSVGSSSSYEQYF
15,TRBJ2-7,TRBV4-3,CASSQHPGDAYEQYF
14,TRBJ2-1,TRBV20-1,CSLVSGGALNEQFF
13,TRBJ1-2,TRBV29-1,CSILTGDSYGYTF
15,TRBJ2-3,TRBV9,CASSESAGSTDTQYF
16,TRBJ2-5,TRBV20-1,CSAREELAGLRETQYF
12,TRBJ1-4,TRBV7-9,CATGGSDDELFF
14,TRBJ2-1,TRBV7-2,CASSSLWSYNEQFF
14,TRBJ2-1,TRBV12-3/TRBV12-4,CASSYTASYNEQFF
15,TRBJ2-3,TRBV7-9,CASSSPSDREDTQYF
16,TRBJ2-7,TRBV4-2,CASSQPFSRGGNEQYF
16,TRBJ1-1,TRBV19,CASSGWGQLLTPEAFF
17,TRBJ2-7,TRBV10-3,CAISGWTGSRKPYEQYF
15,TRBJ2-1,TRBV20-1,CSAAPREWSYNEQFF
20,TRBJ2-1,TRBV12-3/TRBV12-4,CASSITGTGSALGTYNEQFF
12,TRBJ1-1,TRBV12-2,CAGRLPGRGAFF
14,TRBJ2-1,TRBV20-1,CSASAGSSYNEQFF
18,TRBJ2-6,TRBV12-5,CASGGWDRLLSGANVLTF
13,TRBJ2-1,TRBV10-3,CATEGGSYNEQFF
17,TRBJ2-3,TRBV4-3,CASSQASLAGVTDTQYF
15,TRBJ2-5,TRBV7-2,CASSLAPGGGETQYF
16,TRBJ1-1,TRBV16,CASSQYGVTGDTEAFF
16,TRBJ2-2,TRBV28,CASRGNRVLNTGELFF
12,TRBJ2-1,TRBV9,CASSDSYNEQLF
15,TRBJ1-1,TRBV13,CASSSTRSGNTEAFF
14,TRBJ2-7,TRBV7-9,CASSPAGKHYEQYF
13,TRBJ2-7,TRBV7-9,CASSFGQGGEQYF
13,TRBJ2-2,TRBV29-1,CSVVRGNTGELFF
14,TRBJ2-2,TRBV6-1,CASSIAGEMGELFF
14,TRBJ2-7,TRBV20-1,CSARPRDRISEQYF
16,TRBJ2-3,TRBV10-3,CAISESKDRGADTQYF
16,TRBJ2-7,TRBV6-5,CASSYERFRGTYEQYF
14,TRBJ2-7,TRBV27,CASAGTGGTYEQYF
15,TRBJ2-1,TRBV19,CASSILAGGGNEQFF
14,TRBJ2-7,TRBV4-1,CASSPGTGTYEQYF
16,TRBJ2-1,TRBV7-6,CASSTYAGQGIYEQFF
15,TRBJ1-5,TRBV28,CASSPLGGQVQPQHF
17,TRBJ1-1,TRBV29-1,CSVGGAWGTGDNTEAFF
15,TRBJ2-7,TRBV9,CASSVEGAPNSEQYF
16,TRBJ2-2,TRBV6-5,CASKGGLFGVTGELFF